Shown below are 22 T cell receptor beta chains from a single sample sequenced in a study of cytomegalovirus exposure and HLA in healthy donors. Assay used: immunoSEQ multiplex PCR; TCRdb lists only in-frame clones, some missing. The table has under 200,000 clones, around nine tenths seen once. The sequencing sample was made of PBMCs. The origin of the receptors is a woman aged 18-30 years in good health and CMV-seronegative.

The gene calls are TRBV28 and TRBJ1-2, with a weak D call TRBD1 (5 bases). Trimming pared 4 bases from V and 7 bases from J, leaving 22 bases between. Germline V gene data show CDR1 as MDHEN and CDR2 as SYDVKM. The CDR3 totals 16 residues. CDR3 nucleotides: TGTGCCAGCAGTTCTCCCGGTGAAGGGACTGGCCTTGGCTACACCTTC. Translated, it gives CASSSPGEGTGLGYTF.

The rearrangement joins TRBV5-1 to TRBJ1-3, with TRBD1 identical over 8 bases. V lost 3 bases and J lost 4; bases outside the gene matches: 6. This CDR3 comprises 15 residues. Germline-derived CDR1 and CDR2 are SGHRS and YFSETQ. This CDR3 is CASSSGQARGNTIYF. In nucleotides, the CDR3 is TGCGCCAGCAGCTCGGGACAGGCAAGGGGAAACACCATATATTTT.

The chain links TRBV15 to TRBJ2-5; possibly TRBD1 for D (5 bases). Germline V lookup: CDR1 LNHNV, CDR2 YYDKDF (reference sequence). The CDR3 contains 15 residues. The V end was cut by 3 bases, the J end by 1 base, with 12 bases between. CDR3 loop: CATSSDRGPQETQYF. CDR3 coding DNA: TGTGCCACCAGCAGTGATAGGGGCCCCCAAGAGACCCAGTACTTC. Filled out from reference TRBV15 and TRBJ2-5, the complete variable domain reads DAMVIQNPRYQVTQFGKPVTLSCSQTLNHNVMYWYQQKSSQAPKLLFHYYDKDFNNEADTPDNFQSRRPNTSFCFLDIRSPGLGDTAMYLCATSSDRGPQETQYFGPGTRLLVL.

Here the CDR3 reads CSVEEWLETQYF. The CDR3 DNA reads as TGCAGCGTTGAGGAGTGGCTGGAGACCCAGTACTTC. The chain is built from TRBV29-1 and TRBJ2-5; D call uncertain. V lost 3 bases and J lost 5, with 10 bases in between. CDR1 SQVTM and CDR2 ANQGSEA come from the germline V gene. This CDR3 spans 12 amino acids.

A word on this clone: Other nucleotide sequences in the sample specify the same CDR3. The chain uses TRBV27 and TRBJ2-1; TRBD2 matches at 7 bases. V was pared by 3 bases and J by 4 bases, with 3 bases of the junction left unmatched. Germline V gives CDR1 MNHEY, CDR2 SMNVEV (reference sequence). This CDR3 is built from 14 residues. The CDR3, as DNA: TGTGCCAGCAGTTTGGGCGGGAGTTACAATGAGCAGTTCTTC. Translation: CASSLGGSYNEQFF.

The chain is built from TRBV7-2 and TRBJ1-3; TRBD1 matches 7 bases. The CDR3 sequence is 14 residues long. The germline CDR1 and CDR2 sequences are SGHTA and FQGNSA. With V trimmed by 1 base and J by 8 bases, 5 bases remained unmatched. The CDR3 loop is CASSLDRGGDTIYF. CDR3 in DNA: TGTGCCAGCAGCTTAGACAGGGGTGGGGACACCATATATTTT.

CDR3 sequence (DNA): TGTGCCAGCAGTGAAGGGATAAGACTAGAGGATGGCTACACCTTC. This gives the protein CASSEGIRLEDGYTF. The chain couples TRBV6-1 to TRBJ1-2, with D hard to call. V was cut by 1 base and J by 6 bases, with 15 bases left in between. There are 15 residues in the CDR3. Germline CDR1 and CDR2: MNHNS and SASEGT.

The CDR3, as DNA: TGTGCCAGCAGCTTAGATCGCGTAGCCGTCGAGCAGTACTTC. This gives the protein CASSLDRVAVEQYF. The rearrangement uses TRBV11-2 and TRBJ2-7; D remains unclear. CDR1 and CDR2 (germline): SGHAT, FQNNGV. The CDR3 extends over 14 amino acids. V was trimmed by 0 bases and J by 6 bases, leaving 12 bases between them.

V is TRBV4-1 and J is TRBJ1-5; a weak D match, TRBD1 (5 bases). The CDR3 is 15 amino acids. Germline V lookup: CDR1 MGHRA, CDR2 YSYEKL. V gave up 1 base and J gave up 7 bases, with 14 bases separating them. The CDR3 coding sequence is TGCGCCAGCAGCCAAGTGGGGGGGGAGGGGCAGCCCCAGCATTTT. Translating it yields CASSQVGGEGQPQHF.

This chain connects TRBV27 to TRBJ2-7; possible D gene TRBD2, 6 bases. The CDR3 has 14 residues. Germline V gives CDR1 MNHEY, CDR2 SMNVEV (reference sequence). The V and J ends lost 5 bases and 0 bases respectively, with 11 bases between them. The CDR3 nucleotides read TGTGCCAGCAGTGTTCTAGCGAGCTCCTACGAGCAGTACTTC. Protein: CASSVLASSYEQYF.

The chain links TRBV7-6 to TRBJ1-1; 7 nucleotides agree with TRBD1. The CDR3 has 13 amino acids. From germline, CDR1 is SGHVS and CDR2 FNYEAQ. J gave up 4 bases and V 5 bases, and 4 bases lay outside the gene matches. The CDR3 sequence is CASSRSGGTEAFF. CDR3 bases: TGTGCCAGCAGCCGGTCAGGGGGCACTGAAGCTTTCTTT.

The V gene is TRBV5-4, the J gene TRBJ1-2; D may be TRBD1 (5 bases). The V end was cut by 4 bases, the J end by 6 bases, with 19 bases between. Germline CDR1 is SGHNT and CDR2 is YYREEE (reference sequence). This CDR3 is built from 15 residues. CDR3 sequence reads: CASSSRVLGHHGYTF. Written as DNA, the CDR3 is TGTGCCAGCAGCAGCCGGGTCCTTGGACACCATGGCTACACCTTC.

The V gene is TRBV5-5, the J gene TRBJ1-1; 9 positions match TRBD1. Trimming at V came to 0 bases and at J to 0 bases, leaving 6 bases not matched to a gene. Germline assignment: CDR1 SGHKS and CDR2 YYEKEE (reference sequence). CDR3 length: 17 residues. The chain's CDR3 is CASSLDRGLAMNTEAFF. For the CDR3, the DNA is TGTGCCAGCAGCTTGGACAGGGGGCTAGCCATGAACACTGAAGCTTTCTTT.

V gene TRBV6-1 combines with J gene TRBJ2-7; D is undetermined. This CDR3 spans 12 amino acids. V lost 7 bases, J lost 3 bases, and 10 bases lay in between. Germline V gene sequence: CDR1 MNHNS, CDR2 SASEGT. DNA for the CDR3: TGTGCCAGCATCTCGACACTCTACGAGCAGTACTTC. Protein: CASISTLYEQYF.

In this sample, this clone turned up a few times. V usage is TRBV6-5 and J usage is TRBJ2-3; D may be TRBD2 (6 bases). Trimming took off 3 bases at V and 2 bases at J, with 12 bases between the two ends. Germline-derived CDR1 and CDR2 are MNHEY and SVGAGI. CDR3 size: 15 residues. CDR3 in amino acids: CASSYKGDSTDTQYF. CDR3 sequence (DNA): TGTGCCAGCAGTTATAAAGGGGACTCCACAGATACGCAGTATTTT.

The chain is built from TRBV30 and TRBJ1-4, with 8 bases matching TRBD1. This CDR3 comprises 15 residues. V gave up 2 bases and J gave up 7 bases; unmatched junction bases: 9. The germline CDR1 and CDR2 sequences are GTSNPN and SVGIG (reference sequence). The CDR3 nucleotides are TGTGCCTGGAGTTCCTTACGGCAGGGGGCTGAAAAACTGTTTTTT. Translating gives CAWSSLRQGAEKLFF.

This chain connects TRBV4-1 to TRBJ1-4, with 9 nucleotides matching TRBD1. Germline CDR1 and CDR2: MGHRA and YSYEKL. V shed 3 bases and J 7 bases; nucleotides not matched to a gene: 6. The CDR3 consists of 15 residues. CDR3 sequence (DNA): TGCGCCAGCAGCCAGGAGGGACAGGGTAGTGAAAAACTGTTTTTT. It translates to CASSQEGQGSEKLFF.

The rearrangement joins TRBV9 to TRBJ1-4; 8 bases fit TRBD1. Germline loops: CDR1 SGDLS, CDR2 YYNGEE. CDR3 length: 16 amino acids. Trimming removed 2 bases from V and 7 bases from J; junction bases left unmatched: 10. Here the CDR3 reads CASSVSPGGGGEKLFF. In nucleotides, the CDR3 is TGTGCCAGCAGCGTCAGTCCAGGGGGCGGCGGTGAAAAACTGTTTTTT.

The V call is TRBV7-9, the J call TRBJ1-2; maybe TRBD1 (6 bases). V was pared by 2 bases and J by 6 bases, with 16 bases between. Germline-derived CDR1 and CDR2 are SEHNR and FQNEAQ (reference sequence). The CDR3 contains 15 residues. The CDR3 loop reads CASSLPLGRGHGYTF. CDR3 DNA: TGTGCCAGCAGCTTACCCTTGGGCAGGGGACATGGCTACACCTTC.

The gene calls are TRBV19 and TRBJ1-6; 11 positions match TRBD1. Unmatched junction bases numbered 3, after V lost 6 bases and J lost 8 bases. This CDR3 region has 14 residues. The germline CDR1 and CDR2 sequences are LNHDA and SQIVND (reference sequence). The CDR3 here is CASSTDRGHSPLHF. CDR3 nucleotides: TGTGCCAGTAGCACGGACAGGGGGCATTCACCCCTCCACTTT. Filled out from reference TRBV19 and TRBJ1-6, the complete variable domain reads DGGITQSPKYLFRKEGQNVTLSCEQNLNHDAMYWYRQDPGQGLRLIYYSQIVNDFQKGDIAEGYSVSREKKESFPLTVTSAQKNPTAFYLCASSTDRGHSPLHFGNGTRLTVT.

The CDR3 reads CASGLVGQGGYEQYF. The CDR3, as DNA: TGTGCTAGTGGTTTGGTCGGGCAGGGGGGCTACGAGCAGTACTTC. The genes are TRBV12-5 and TRBJ2-7, with D possibly being TRBD1 (7 bases). The CDR3 is made up of 15 amino acids. V shed 0 bases and J shed 3 bases, with 12 bases lying between them. CDR1 is LGHNT, CDR2 FRNRAP, per germline.

In its sample, this clone is medium-sized. V and J are TRBV13 and TRBJ2-2; TRBD2 might be the D (7 bases). V lost 2 bases and J lost 5, with 12 bases in between. Germline V CDR1 and CDR2: PRHDT, FYEKMQ (reference sequence). This CDR3 has 15 amino acids. DNA for the CDR3: TGTGCCAGCAGCTTACAGGGGAGGGCGACCGGGGAGCTGTTTTTT. Protein: CASSLQGRATGELFF. The entire variable domain, with the rest obtained from reference TRBV13 and TRBJ2-2, is as follows: AAGVIQSPRHLIKEKRETATLKCYPIPRHDTVYWYQQGPGQDPQFLISFYEKMQSDKGSIPDRFSAQQFSDYHSELNMSSLELGDSALYFCASSLQGRATGELFFGEGSRLTVL.